The 3 T cell receptor beta chains given below trace back to one sample, sequenced in a study of blood T cell repertoires in COVID-19. Profiling relied on immunoSEQ multiplex PCR, and the TCRdb table lists in-frame clones only, not all of them. This table holds tens of thousands of clones, about 87% found once. Sequencing was done on a sample of peripheral blood. All receptors come from a woman aged 50 to 65 with acute or convalescent COVID-19.

The chain has TRBV18 and TRBJ1-6; no firm D call. The V end was cut by 3 bases, the J end by 4 bases, with 7 bases between. CDR1 is KGHSH and CDR2 is LQKENI in the germline V gene. The CDR3 runs to 14 residues. The CDR3 nucleotides are TGTGCCAGCTCACCGGCGGGGTATAATTCACCCCTCCACTTT. Amino acid sequence: CASSPAGYNSPLHF.

This clone showed up just a few times. The chain has TRBV4-2 and TRBJ1-1, with a weak D call TRBD1 (6 bases). CDR3 length: 14 amino acids. CDR1 and CDR2 from the germline V gene are LGHNA and YNFKEQ. V lost 3 bases to trimming and J lost 1 base, with 9 bases between them. This chain's CDR3 is CASSHGQSNTEAFF. The CDR3 DNA sequence: TGTGCCAGCAGCCACGGACAGTCGAACACTGAAGCTTTCTTT.

The chain joins TRBV19 to TRBJ2-7; tentatively, D is TRBD1 (6 bases). This CDR3 region has 13 residues. Germline loops: CDR1 LNHDA, CDR2 SQIVND (reference sequence). V lost 5 bases, J lost 4 bases, and 12 bases lay in between. The CDR3 coding sequence is TGTGCCAGTAGTCCACGGACAGAGTACGAGCAGTACTTC. Translated, it gives CASSPRTEYEQYF.